The rows below give T cell receptor beta chains drawn from one sample of a study of shared clonotypes between healthy human individuals. TCRdb's table, derived via immunoSEQ multiplex PCR, lists solely in-frame clones and lacks some. Of about 690,000 clones listed, about 90% are singletons. The sequencing sample was made of memory CD8+ T cells from PBMCs. The receptors stem from a man aged 18 to 29 in good health. Some clones in this sample may be carry-over from other donors' samples. Both conserved end residues are part of each CDR3. The D gene is left open where the match is weak. The size field is filled for only some rows; it gives once, few, many or a size class.

CASGFDGYEAFF | TGTGCTAGTGGTTTTGACGGTTATGAAGCTTTCTTT | TRBV12-5 | - | - | TRBJ1-1 | 12
CASSVAHTNTGELFF | TGTGCCAGCAGCGTAGCCCATACGAACACCGGGGAGCTGTTTTTT | TRBV9 | - | - | TRBJ2-2 | 15
CASSQEPGLASYNEQFF | TGCGCCAGCAGCCAAGAACCGGGACTAGCGTCATACAATGAGCAGTTCTTC | TRBV4-1 | TRBD2 | once | TRBJ2-1 | 17
CASSLDLGRNQPQHF | TGTGCCAGCAGTCTCGATCTGGGGCGCAATCAGCCCCAGCATTTT | TRBV28 | - | - | TRBJ1-5 | 15
CASSPRQGAWYGYTF | TGTGCCAGCAGTCCGCGACAGGGGGCATGGTATGGCTACACCTTC | TRBV6-5 | TRBD1 | - | TRBJ1-2 | 15
CASSPDGSWYGYTF | TGTGCCAGCTCCCCGGACGGGTCCTGGTATGGCTACACCTTC | TRBV18 | - | - | TRBJ1-2 | 14
CASSPRGVGPQAGYF | TGTGCCAGCAGCCCCCGCGGTGTTGGCCCCCAAGCTGGGTACTTC | TRBV13 | - | - | TRBJ2-7 | 15
CASSLTLGVQPQHF | TGTGCCAGCAGTTTAACCCTGGGGGTTCAGCCCCAGCATTTT | TRBV27 | - | - | TRBJ1-5 | 14
CASSLGVLVGQPQHF | TGTGCCAGCAGCTTAGGAGTCCTTGTCGGTCAGCCCCAGCATTTT | TRBV7-9 | - | few | TRBJ1-5 | 15
CASSSPRLVAGGRYNEQFF | TGTGCCAGCAGTTCTCCTAGACTGGTGGCGGGAGGGAGGTACAATGAGCAGTTCTTC | TRBV28 | TRBD2 | - | TRBJ2-1 | 19
CASTPGRIPNYGYTF | TGTGCCAGTACTCCAGGACGGATTCCTAACTATGGCTACACCTTC | TRBV19 | - | - | TRBJ1-2 | 15